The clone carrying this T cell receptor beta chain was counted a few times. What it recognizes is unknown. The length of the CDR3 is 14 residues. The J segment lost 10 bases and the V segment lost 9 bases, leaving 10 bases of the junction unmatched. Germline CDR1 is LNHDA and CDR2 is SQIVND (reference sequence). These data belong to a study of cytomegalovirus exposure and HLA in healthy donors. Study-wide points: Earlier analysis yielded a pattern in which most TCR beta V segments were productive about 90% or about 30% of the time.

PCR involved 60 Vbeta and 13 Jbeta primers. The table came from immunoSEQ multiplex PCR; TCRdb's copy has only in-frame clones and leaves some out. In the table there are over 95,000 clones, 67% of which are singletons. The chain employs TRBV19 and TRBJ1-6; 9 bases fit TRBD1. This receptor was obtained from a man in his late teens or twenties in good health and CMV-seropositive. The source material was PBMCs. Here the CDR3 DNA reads TGTGCCAGCAAAACACAGGGGGCCGGATCACCCCTCCACTTT. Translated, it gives CASKTQGAGSPLHF.